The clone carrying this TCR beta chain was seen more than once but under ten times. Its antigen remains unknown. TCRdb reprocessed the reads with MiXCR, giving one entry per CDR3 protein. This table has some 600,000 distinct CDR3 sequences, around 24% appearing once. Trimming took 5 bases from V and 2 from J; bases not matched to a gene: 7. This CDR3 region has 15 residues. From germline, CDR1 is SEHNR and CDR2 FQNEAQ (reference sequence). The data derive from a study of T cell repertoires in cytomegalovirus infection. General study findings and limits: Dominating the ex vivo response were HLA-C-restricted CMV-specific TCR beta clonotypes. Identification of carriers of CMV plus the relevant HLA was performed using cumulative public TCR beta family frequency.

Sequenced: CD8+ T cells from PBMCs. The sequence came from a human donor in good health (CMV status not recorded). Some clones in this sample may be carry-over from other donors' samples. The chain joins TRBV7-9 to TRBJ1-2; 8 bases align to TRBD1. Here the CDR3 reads CASSTLDRENYGYTF. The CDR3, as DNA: TGTGCCAGCAGCACCCTGGACAGGGAGAACTATGGCTACACCTTC.